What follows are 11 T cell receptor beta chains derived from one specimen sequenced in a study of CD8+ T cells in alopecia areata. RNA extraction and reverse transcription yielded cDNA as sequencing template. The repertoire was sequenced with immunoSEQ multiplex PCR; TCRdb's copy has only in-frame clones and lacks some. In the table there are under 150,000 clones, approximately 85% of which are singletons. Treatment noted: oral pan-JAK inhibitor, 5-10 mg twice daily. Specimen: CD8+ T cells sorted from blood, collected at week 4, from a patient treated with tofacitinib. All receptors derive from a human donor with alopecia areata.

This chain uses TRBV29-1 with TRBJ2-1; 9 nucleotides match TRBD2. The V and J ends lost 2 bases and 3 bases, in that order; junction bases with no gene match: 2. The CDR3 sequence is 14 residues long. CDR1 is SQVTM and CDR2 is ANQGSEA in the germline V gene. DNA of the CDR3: TGCAGCGTTGAAATTAGCGGGGGCTACAATGAGCAGTTCTTC. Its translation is CSVEISGGYNEQFF.

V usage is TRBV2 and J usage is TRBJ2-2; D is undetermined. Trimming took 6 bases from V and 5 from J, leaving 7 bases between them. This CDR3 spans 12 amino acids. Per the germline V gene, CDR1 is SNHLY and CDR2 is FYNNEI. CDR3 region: CASRGSTGELFF. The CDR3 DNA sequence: TGTGCCAGCAGAGGGTCGACCGGGGAGCTGTTTTTT.

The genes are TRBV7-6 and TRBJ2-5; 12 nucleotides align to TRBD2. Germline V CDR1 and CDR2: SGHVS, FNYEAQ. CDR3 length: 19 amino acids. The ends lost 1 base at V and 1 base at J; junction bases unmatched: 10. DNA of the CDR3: TGTGCCAGCAGCTTAGGATTGGCTAGCGGGGGGGTCCTCCAAGAGACCCAGTACTTC. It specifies CASSLGLASGGVLQETQYF.

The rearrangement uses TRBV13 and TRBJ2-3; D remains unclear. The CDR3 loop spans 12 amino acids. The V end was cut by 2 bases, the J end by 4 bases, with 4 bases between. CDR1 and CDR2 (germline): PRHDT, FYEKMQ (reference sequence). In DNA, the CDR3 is TGTGCCAGCAGCTTAACTTCAGATACGCAGTATTTT. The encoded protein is CASSLTSDTQYF.

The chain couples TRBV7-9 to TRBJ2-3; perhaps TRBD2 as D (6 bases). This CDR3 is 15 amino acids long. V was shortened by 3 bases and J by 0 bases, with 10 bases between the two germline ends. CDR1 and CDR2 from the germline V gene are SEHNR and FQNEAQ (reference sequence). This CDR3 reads CASSFSGGSTDTQYF. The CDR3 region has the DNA TGTGCCAGCAGCTTTAGCGGCGGGAGCACAGATACGCAGTATTTT.

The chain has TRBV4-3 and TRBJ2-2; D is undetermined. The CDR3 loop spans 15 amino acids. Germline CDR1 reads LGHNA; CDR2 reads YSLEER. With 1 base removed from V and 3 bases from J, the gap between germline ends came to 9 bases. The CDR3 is CASSQGLADTGELFF. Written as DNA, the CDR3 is TGCGCCAGCAGCCAAGGTCTGGCGGACACCGGGGAGCTGTTTTTT.

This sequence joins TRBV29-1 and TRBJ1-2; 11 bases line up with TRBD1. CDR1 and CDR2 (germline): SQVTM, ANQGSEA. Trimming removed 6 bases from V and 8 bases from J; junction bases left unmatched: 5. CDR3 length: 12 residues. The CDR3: CSVVGTGGGYTF. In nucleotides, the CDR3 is TGCAGCGTCGTAGGGACAGGGGGAGGCTACACCTTC.

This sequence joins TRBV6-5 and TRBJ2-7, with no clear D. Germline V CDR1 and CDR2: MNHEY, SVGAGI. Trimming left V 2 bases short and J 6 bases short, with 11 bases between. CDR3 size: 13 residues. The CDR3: CASSYRVASEQYF. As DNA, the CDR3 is TGTGCCAGCAGTTACCGCGTCGCCAGCGAGCAGTACTTC.

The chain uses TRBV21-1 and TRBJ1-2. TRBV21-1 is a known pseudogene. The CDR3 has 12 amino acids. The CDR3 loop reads CASSATGYGYTF. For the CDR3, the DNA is TGTGCCAGCAGCGCGACGGGTTATGGCTACACCTTC.

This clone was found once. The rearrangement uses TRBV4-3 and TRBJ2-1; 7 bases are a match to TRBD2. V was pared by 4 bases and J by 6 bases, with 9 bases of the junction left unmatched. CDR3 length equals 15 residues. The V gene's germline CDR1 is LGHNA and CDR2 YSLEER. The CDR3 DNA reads TGCGCCAGCAGCCGAAGGCGGGGGTGGGCCAATGAGCAGTTCTTC. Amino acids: CASSRRRGWANEQFF.

CDR3 residues: CAWSVQTGELFF. The CDR3 DNA is TGTGCCTGGAGTGTACAAACCGGGGAGCTGTTTTTT. V is TRBV30 and J is TRBJ2-2; no clear D gene. Per the germline V gene, CDR1 is GTSNPN and CDR2 is SVGIG (reference sequence). Trimming left V 0 bases short and J 5 bases short, with 4 bases between. The CDR3 is 12 amino acids. Drawing the rest from reference TRBV30 and TRBJ2-2, the complete variable domain is SQTIHQWPATLVQPVGSPLSLECTVEGTSNPNLYWYRQAAGRGLQLLFYSVGIGQISSEVPQNLSASRPQDRQFILSSKKLLLSDSGFYLCAWSVQTGELFFGEGSRLTVL.